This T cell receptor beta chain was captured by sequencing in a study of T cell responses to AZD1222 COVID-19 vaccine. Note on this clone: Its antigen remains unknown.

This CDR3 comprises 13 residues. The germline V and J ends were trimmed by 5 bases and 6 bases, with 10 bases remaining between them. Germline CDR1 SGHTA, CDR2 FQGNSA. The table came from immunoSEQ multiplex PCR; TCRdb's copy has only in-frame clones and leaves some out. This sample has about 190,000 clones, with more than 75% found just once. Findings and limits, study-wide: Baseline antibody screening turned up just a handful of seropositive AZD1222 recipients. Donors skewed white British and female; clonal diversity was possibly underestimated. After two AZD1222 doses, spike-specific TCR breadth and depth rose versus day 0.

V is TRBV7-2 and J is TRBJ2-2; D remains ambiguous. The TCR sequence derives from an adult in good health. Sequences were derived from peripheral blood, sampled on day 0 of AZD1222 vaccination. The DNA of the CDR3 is TGTGCCAGCAGCCGAATCCCGTCCGGGGAGCTGTTTTTT. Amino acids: CASSRIPSGELFF.